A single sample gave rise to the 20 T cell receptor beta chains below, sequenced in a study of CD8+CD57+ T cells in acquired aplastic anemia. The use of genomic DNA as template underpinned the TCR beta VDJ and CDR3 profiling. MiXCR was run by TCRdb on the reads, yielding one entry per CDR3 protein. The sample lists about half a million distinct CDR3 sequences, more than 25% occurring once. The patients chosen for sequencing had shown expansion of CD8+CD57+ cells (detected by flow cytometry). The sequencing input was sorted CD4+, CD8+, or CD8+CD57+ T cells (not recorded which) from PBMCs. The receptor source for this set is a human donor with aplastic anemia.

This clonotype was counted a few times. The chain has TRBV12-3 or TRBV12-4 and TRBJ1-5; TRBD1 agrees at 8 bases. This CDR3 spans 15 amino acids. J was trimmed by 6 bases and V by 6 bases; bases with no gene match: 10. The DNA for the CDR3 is TGTGCCAGCAGCGAGCACAGGGGGGGCATTCAGCCCCAGCATTTT. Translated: CASSEHRGGIQPQHF.

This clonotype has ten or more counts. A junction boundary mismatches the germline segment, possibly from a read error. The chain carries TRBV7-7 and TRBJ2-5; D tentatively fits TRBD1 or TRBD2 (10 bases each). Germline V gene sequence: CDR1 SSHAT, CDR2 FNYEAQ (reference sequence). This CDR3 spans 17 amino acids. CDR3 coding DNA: TGTGCTAGCAGCTTAGCGGGGGGACAGGGGTCTTGGGAGACCCAGTACTTC. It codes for CASSLAGGQGSWETQYF.

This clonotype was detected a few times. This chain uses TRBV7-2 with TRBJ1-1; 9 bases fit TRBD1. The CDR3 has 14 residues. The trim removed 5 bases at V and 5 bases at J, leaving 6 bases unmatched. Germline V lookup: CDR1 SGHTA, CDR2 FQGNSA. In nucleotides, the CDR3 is TGTGCCAGCAGCGACAGGGGGTTTTTGACTGAAGCTTTCTTT. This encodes CASSDRGFLTEAFF.

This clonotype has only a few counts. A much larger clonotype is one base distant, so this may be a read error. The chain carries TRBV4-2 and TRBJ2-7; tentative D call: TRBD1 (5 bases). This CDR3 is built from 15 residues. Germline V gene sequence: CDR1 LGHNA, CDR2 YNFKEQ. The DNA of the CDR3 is TGTGCCAGCAGCCAAGATAGTGGGTTAGGGGATGAGCAGTGCTTC. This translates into CASSQDSGLGDEQCF.

The CDR3 region is CASSQDRAFSYTF. The CDR3 DNA reads TGCGCCAGCAGCCAAGATCGTGCGTTCAGCTACACCTTC. V gene TRBV4-1 combines with J gene TRBJ1-2, with D unresolved. The CDR3 extends over 13 amino acids. V shed 0 bases and J shed 9 bases, with 11 bases lying between them. Germline lookup yields CDR1 MGHRA and CDR2 YSYEKL.

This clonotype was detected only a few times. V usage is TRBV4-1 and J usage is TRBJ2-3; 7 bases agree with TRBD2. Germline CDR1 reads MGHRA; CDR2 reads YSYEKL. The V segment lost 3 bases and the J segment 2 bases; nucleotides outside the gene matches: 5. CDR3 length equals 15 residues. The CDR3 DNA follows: TGCGCCAGCAGCCACTTAGCGGGTACCACAGATACGCAGTATTTT. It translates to CASSHLAGTTDTQYF.

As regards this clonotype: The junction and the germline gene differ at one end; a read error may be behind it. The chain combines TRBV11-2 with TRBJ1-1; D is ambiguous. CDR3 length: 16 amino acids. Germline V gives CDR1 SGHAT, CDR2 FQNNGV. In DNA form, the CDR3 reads TGTGCCAGCAGCTTTTCCCTCGCAGGTTATAACACTGAAGCTTCCTTT. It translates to CASSFSLAGYNTEASF.

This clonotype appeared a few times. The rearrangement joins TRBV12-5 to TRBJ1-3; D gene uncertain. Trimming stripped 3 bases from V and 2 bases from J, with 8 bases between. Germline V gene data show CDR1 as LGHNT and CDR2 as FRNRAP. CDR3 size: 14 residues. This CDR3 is CASGFAGAGNTIYF. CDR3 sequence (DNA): TGTGCTAGTGGTTTTGCTGGGGCTGGAAACACCATATATTTT.

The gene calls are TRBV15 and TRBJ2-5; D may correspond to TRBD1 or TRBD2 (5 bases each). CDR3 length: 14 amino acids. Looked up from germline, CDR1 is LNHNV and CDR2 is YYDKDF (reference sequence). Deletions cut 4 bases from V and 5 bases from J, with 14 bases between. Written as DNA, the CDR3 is TGTGCCACCAGCACGAAGGGGCGCGGGGAGACCCAGTACTTC. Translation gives CATSTKGRGETQYF.

CDR3 coding DNA: TGCGCCAGCAGCCAAGATCAGTCAGCCGACTATGGCTACACCTTC. Translation gives CASSQDQSADYGYTF. This chain uses TRBV4-1 with TRBJ1-2, with no clear D. Per the germline V gene, CDR1 is MGHRA and CDR2 is YSYEKL. Trimming stripped 0 bases from V and 3 bases from J, with 11 bases between. The CDR3 is 15 amino acids.

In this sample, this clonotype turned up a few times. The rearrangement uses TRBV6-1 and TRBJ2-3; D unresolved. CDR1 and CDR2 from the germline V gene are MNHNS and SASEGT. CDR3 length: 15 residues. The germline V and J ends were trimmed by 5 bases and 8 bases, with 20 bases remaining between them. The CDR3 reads CASSLPPDRIPTQYF. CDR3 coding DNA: TGTGCCAGCAGTCTCCCTCCCGACCGTATCCCTACGCAGTATTTT.

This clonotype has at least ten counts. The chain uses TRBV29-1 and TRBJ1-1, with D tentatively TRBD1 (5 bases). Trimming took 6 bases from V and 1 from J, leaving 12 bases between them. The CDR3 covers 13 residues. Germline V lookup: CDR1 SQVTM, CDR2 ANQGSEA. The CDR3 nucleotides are TGCAGCGTCCGACGGGGCGGGAACACTGAAGCTTTCTTT. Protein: CSVRRGGNTEAFF. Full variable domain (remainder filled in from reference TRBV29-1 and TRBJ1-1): SAVISQKPSRDICQRGTSLTIQCQVDSQVTMMFWYRQQPGQSLTLIATANQGSEATYESGFVIDKFPISRPNLTFSTLTVSNMSPEDSSIYLCSVRRGGNTEAFFGQGTRLTVV.

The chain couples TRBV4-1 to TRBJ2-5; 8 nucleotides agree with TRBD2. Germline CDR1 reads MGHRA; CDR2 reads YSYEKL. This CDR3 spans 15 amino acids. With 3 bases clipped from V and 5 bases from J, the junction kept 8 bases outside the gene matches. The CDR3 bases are TGCGCCAGCAGCCAGGTCGGGGGGGCAGGGGAGACCCAGTACTTC. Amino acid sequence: CASSQVGGAGETQYF.

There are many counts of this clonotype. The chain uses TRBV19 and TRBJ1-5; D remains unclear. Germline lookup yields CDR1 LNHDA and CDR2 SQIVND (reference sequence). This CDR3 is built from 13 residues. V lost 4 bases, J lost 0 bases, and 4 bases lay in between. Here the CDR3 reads CASSTVSNQPQHF. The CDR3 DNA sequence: TGTGCCAGTAGTACGGTTAGCAATCAGCCCCAGCATTTT.

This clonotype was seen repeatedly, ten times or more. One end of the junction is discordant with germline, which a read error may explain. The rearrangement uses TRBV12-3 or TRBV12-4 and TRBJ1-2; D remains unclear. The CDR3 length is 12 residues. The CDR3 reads CASGLPAYGYTF. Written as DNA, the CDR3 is TGTGCCAGCGGTTTACCTGCCTATGGCTACACCTTC.

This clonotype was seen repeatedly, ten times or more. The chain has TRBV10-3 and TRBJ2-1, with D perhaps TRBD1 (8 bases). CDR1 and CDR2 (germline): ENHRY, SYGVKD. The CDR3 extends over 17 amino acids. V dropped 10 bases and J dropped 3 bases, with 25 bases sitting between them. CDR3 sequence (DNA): TGTGCCACCGGGACAGGTGACCGGGACTACCTCTACAATGAGCAGTTCTTC. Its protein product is CATGTGDRDYLYNEQFF.

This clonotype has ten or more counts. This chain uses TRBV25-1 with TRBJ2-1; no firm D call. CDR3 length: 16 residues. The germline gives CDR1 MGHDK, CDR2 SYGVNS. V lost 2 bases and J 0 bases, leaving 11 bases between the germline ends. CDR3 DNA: TGTGCCAGCAGTGAAAGGTGGCGGAGCTCCTACAATGAGCAGTTCTTC. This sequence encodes CASSERWRSSYNEQFF.

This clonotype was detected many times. CDR3 nucleotide sequence: TGTGCCAGCACCGTACCGGGACAGGGGGGAGATAATCGGGGCTACACCTTC. Translating it yields CASTVPGQGGDNRGYTF. The gene calls are TRBV5-6 and TRBJ1-2, with 11 bases that match TRBD1. J was trimmed by 8 bases and V by 6 bases; bases with no gene match: 18. This CDR3 is 17 amino acids long. Germline loops: CDR1 SGHDT, CDR2 YYEEEE. The full variable domain, rest sourced from reference TRBV5-6 and TRBJ1-2, is DAGVTQSPTHLIKTRGQQVTLRCSPKSGHDTVSWYQQALGQGPQFIFQYYEEEERQRGNFPDRFSGHQFPNYSSELNVNALLLGDSALYLCASTVPGQGGDNRGYTFGSGTRLTVV.

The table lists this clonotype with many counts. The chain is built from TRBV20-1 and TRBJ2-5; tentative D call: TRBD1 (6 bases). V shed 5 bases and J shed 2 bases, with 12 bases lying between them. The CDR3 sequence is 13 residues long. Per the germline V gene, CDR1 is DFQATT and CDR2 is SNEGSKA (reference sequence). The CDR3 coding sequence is TGCAGTGCTCTCTCGGACAGACAAGAGACCCAGTACTTC. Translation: CSALSDRQETQYF.

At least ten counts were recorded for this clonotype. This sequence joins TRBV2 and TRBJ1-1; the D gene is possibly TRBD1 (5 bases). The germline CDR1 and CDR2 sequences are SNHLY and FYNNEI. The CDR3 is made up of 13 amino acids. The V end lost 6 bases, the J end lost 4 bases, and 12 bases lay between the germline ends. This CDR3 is CASRLQGGTEAFF. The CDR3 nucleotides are TGTGCCAGCAGGCTTCAGGGTGGCACTGAAGCTTTCTTT.